This is a list of T cell receptor beta chains from one sample in a study of T cell responses to AZD1222 COVID-19 vaccine. The protocol was immunoSEQ multiplex PCR, while the TCRdb copy is restricted to in-frame clones and leaves out a portion. The table records under 250,000 clones, under 95% of them present only once. The input for sequencing was peripheral blood, taken on day 0 of MenACWY control vaccination. Receptors originate from an adult in good health. The CDR3 runs from the conserved cysteine through the conserved F or W. Clone size is stated in some rows and not others, as once, few, many or a class when expanded.

J	V	size	CDR3
TRBJ2-3	TRBV2	-	CASSDTGGRDTQYF
TRBJ1-1	TRBV6-1	-	CASSEGWRANTEAFF
TRBJ2-3	TRBV9	once	CASSVAASGASDTQYF
TRBJ1-5	TRBV19	-	CASSGGSRVNSNQPQHF
TRBJ1-4	TRBV6-1	-	CASSEAREKLFF
TRBJ1-1	TRBV28	-	CASSTRSLGAFF
TRBJ2-1	TRBV2	few	CASIPRRGGYNEQFF
TRBJ1-2	TRBV20-1	-	CSATQGYGYTF
TRBJ1-2	TRBV4-1	-	CASSRNHGQGNYGYTF
TRBJ1-1	TRBV5-1	once	CASSPQDPNTEAFF
TRBJ1-2	TRBV29-1	-	CSVEEGDLDGYTF
TRBJ2-7	TRBV5-4	-	CASSLAGTGKNEQYF
TRBJ2-1	TRBV11-3	-	CASSLRHNEQFF
TRBJ1-1	TRBV3-1/TRBV3-2	-	CASRAQGGTEAFF
TRBJ1-6	TRBV30	once	CAWSARTGLWGNSPLHF
TRBJ2-2	TRBV12-5	-	CASGLPRDVPTGELFF
TRBJ2-1	TRBV28	-	CASSFSAEQFF
TRBJ2-3	TRBV6-6	-	CASRPTSTDTQYF
TRBJ1-2	TRBV6-5	-	CASRVTLTTNYGYTF
TRBJ1-4	TRBV3-1/TRBV3-2	-	CASSQEDGRPEDEKLFF
TRBJ2-6	TRBV5-5	-	CASSLTRQGISGANVLTF
TRBJ2-7	TRBV29-1	-	CSVKPRDYEQYF
TRBJ1-1	TRBV6-5	once	CASRTGGAGNTEAFF
TRBJ1-1	TRBV5-6	-	CASSLGRSPGMGAFF
TRBJ1-2	TRBV2	-	CASSGPLRQDRYGYTF
TRBJ1-5	TRBV7-9	once	CASSLGPDQPQHF
TRBJ1-4	TRBV3-1/TRBV3-2	-	CASSQDLHEKLFF
TRBJ1-1	TRBV11-2	-	CASSLGLNTEAFF
TRBJ2-7	TRBV27	once	CASSSSLAGGLYEQYF
TRBJ1-3	TRBV19	-	CASSIVSRGTRSGNTIYF
TRBJ1-6	TRBV30	-	CAWSSQAHSPLHF
TRBJ1-1	TRBV19	-	CASNRGSGTNTEAFF
TRBJ1-1	TRBV7-9	once	CASSLAGSGPLGAFF
TRBJ2-3	TRBV6-5	-	CASRVGAPDTQYF
TRBJ2-4	TRBV19	-	CASSRDRVGNIQYF
TRBJ1-2	TRBV5-4	-	CASSLVGQHYGYTF
TRBJ1-3	TRBV30	-	CASHNRDRPEGSGNTIYF
TRBJ2-4	TRBV3-1/TRBV3-2	-	CASTSGENIQYF
TRBJ1-4	TRBV28	-	CASSPATEKLFF
TRBJ1-2	TRBV28	once	CASSLGTGAYGYTF
TRBJ2-7	TRBV4-3	-	CASSRETRGTYEQYF
TRBJ1-5	TRBV3-1/TRBV3-2	-	CASSTDRASSPQHF
TRBJ1-1	TRBV5-4	-	CASSPPLGGSTEAFF
TRBJ1-1	TRBV5-1	-	CASSRQASVTEAFF
TRBJ1-2	TRBV19	few	CASSTLGQPYGYTF
TRBJ2-2	TRBV7-2	-	CASSLARAGGTGELFF
TRBJ2-7	TRBV19	-	CASSITFRYEQYF
TRBJ1-1	TRBV19	-	CASSLRVGTEAFF
TRBJ1-2	TRBV19	-	CASSPTRYDYGYTF
TRBJ1-1	TRBV10-1	-	CASTPPGVNTEAFF
TRBJ2-4	TRBV6-2/TRBV6-3	-	CASSYQRGPQGARNIQYF
TRBJ1-1	TRBV12-3/TRBV12-4	-	CASSFPGVGAFF
TRBJ1-1	TRBV12-5	-	CASGSWGGTEAFF
TRBJ2-1	TRBV28	-	CASGTTAPDEQFF
TRBJ1-6	TRBV7-3	-	CASSLTVAKPLHF
TRBJ1-3	TRBV7-6	once	CASSSQLQGTGNTIYF
TRBJ1-2	TRBV5-1	-	CASRQDNANYGYTF
TRBJ1-1	TRBV5-1	-	CASSLETVQYTEAFF
TRBJ2-3	TRBV12-3/TRBV12-4	once	CASSSLGRDTQYF